This record concerns one T cell receptor beta chain sequence. These data belong to a study of blood T cell repertoires in COVID-19. The wider study: Sample material is recorded as cDNA or gDNA derived from T cells, B-cell-depleted T cells, or PBMCs.

Sequencing used immunoSEQ multiplex PCR; TCRdb keeps in-frame clones, though not all of them. The data contain under 200,000 clones, 87% of them singletons. Germline assignment: CDR1 SGHRS and CDR2 YFSETQ. The CDR3 sequence is 15 residues long. V was shortened by 5 bases and J by 5 bases, with 19 bases between the two germline ends. This receptor was obtained from a woman aged 70-85 years with COVID-19, enrolled during active disease. The specimen was peripheral blood. The J gene is TRBJ1-1, the V gene TRBV5-1; weak D call: TRBD1 (5 bases). CDR3 protein: CASSSQGNGGTEAFF. In DNA, the CDR3 is TGCGCCAGCAGTTCCCAGGGCAACGGTGGGACTGAAGCTTTCTTT.